The source of this T cell receptor beta chain is a study of blood T cells in healthy people across ages. Study conclusions and caveats: In older individuals, TCR beta diversity per million T cells was lower, falling roughly linearly with age. Unsorted PBMCs blocked a conclusive comparison of naive and antigen-experienced cells. From one million sequenced T cells, diversity estimates were lower bounds.

The V end lost 6 bases, the J end lost 10 bases, and 19 bases lay between the germline ends. The CDR3 length is 13 residues. Germline V CDR1 and CDR2: DFQATT, SNEGSKA (reference sequence). To note about this clonotype: As yet, its antigen is unknown.

Primers used in a second PCR of about 7 to 12 cycles were a sample-barcoded 5' primer and a J-beta primer mix. TCRdb processed the 5' RACE reads anew with MiXCR; each CDR3 protein has one entry. The sample has roughly 800,000 distinct CDR3 sequences; approximately 55% are singletons. V gene TRBV20-1 combines with J gene TRBJ2-1; TRBD1 or TRBD2 may be the D gene (5 bases each). The sequence derives from a man at least 80 years old in good health. Source material: blood. The CDR3: CSAKTLRGPEQFF. For the CDR3, the DNA is TGCAGTGCAAAAACCCTACGGGGACCCGAGCAGTTCTTC.